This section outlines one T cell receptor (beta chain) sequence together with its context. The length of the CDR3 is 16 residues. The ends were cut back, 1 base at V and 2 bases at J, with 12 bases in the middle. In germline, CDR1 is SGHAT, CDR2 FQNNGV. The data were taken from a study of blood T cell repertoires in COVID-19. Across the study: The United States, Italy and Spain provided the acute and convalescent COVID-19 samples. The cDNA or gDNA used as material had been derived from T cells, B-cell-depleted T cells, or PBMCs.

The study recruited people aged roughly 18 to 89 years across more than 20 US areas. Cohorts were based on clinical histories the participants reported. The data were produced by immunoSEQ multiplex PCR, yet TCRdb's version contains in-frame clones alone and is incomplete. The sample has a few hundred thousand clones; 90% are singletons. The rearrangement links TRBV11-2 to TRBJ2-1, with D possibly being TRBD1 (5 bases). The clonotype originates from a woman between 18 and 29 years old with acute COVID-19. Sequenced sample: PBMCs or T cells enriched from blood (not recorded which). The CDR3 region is CASSLGSQGAYNEQFF. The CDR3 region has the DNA TGTGCCAGCAGCTTAGGGAGTCAGGGCGCCTACAATGAGCAGTTCTTC.